A selection of T cell receptor beta chains follows, all from one sample in a study of cytomegalovirus exposure and HLA in healthy donors. TCRdb's copy holds only in-frame clones and misses some; the assay was immunoSEQ multiplex PCR. The sample holds 130,000 to 150,000 clones; roughly 80% are singletons and the top ten take around 7.1%. Sequenced: PBMCs. The receptors stem from a woman in her 40s in good health and CMV-seropositive. The CDR3 runs from the conserved cysteine through the conserved F or W. Fields, in order: CDR3 protein, CDR3 DNA, D gene, V gene, J gene, clone size. The D gene is left open where the match is weak. Where a row states a size, it is once, few, many or the class of an expanded clone; other rows omit it.

CDR3 protein: CASTETGAGNTIYF
CDR3 DNA: TGTGCCAGCACTGAAACAGGGGCTGGAAACACCATATATTTT
D gene: TRBD1
V gene: TRBV28
J gene: TRBJ1-3
clone size: few

CDR3 protein: CASSPIQGGARPQHF
CDR3 DNA: TGCGCCAGCAGTCCCATACAGGGAGGGGCAAGGCCCCAGCATTTT
D gene: NA
V gene: TRBV5-1
J gene: TRBJ1-5
clone size: NA

CDR3 protein: CASNMGGIPSGANVLTF
CDR3 DNA: TGTGCCAGCAACATGGGGGGTATCCCCTCTGGGGCCAACGTCCTGACTTTC
D gene: NA
V gene: TRBV5-4
J gene: TRBJ2-6
clone size: NA

CDR3 protein: CASTPGQINEKLFF
CDR3 DNA: TGTGCCAGCACCCCGGGACAGATTAATGAAAAACTGTTTTTT
D gene: TRBD1
V gene: TRBV28
J gene: TRBJ1-4
clone size: NA

CDR3 protein: CASSQEGGRGNQPQHF
CDR3 DNA: TGCGCCAGCAGCCAAGAAGGTGGCAGGGGGAATCAGCCCCAGCATTTT
D gene: TRBD1
V gene: TRBV4-1
J gene: TRBJ1-5
clone size: NA

CDR3 protein: CASSYFGGGAGETQYF
CDR3 DNA: TGTGCCAGCAGTTACTTCGGCGGGGGGGCGGGAGAGACCCAGTACTTC
D gene: TRBD2
V gene: TRBV6-5
J gene: TRBJ2-5
clone size: NA

CDR3 protein: CASSEYSGTGSNQPQHF
CDR3 DNA: TGTGCCAGCAGTGAATATAGTGGGACAGGGAGCAATCAGCCCCAGCATTTT
D gene: TRBD1
V gene: TRBV2
J gene: TRBJ1-5
clone size: NA

CDR3 protein: CASSYGTGDYSGYTF
CDR3 DNA: TGTGCCAGCAGCTATGGGACAGGCGACTATTCTGGCTACACCTTC
D gene: TRBD1
V gene: TRBV7-2
J gene: TRBJ1-2
clone size: once

CDR3 protein: CASSRRNEQFF
CDR3 DNA: TGTGCCAGCAGTAGGCGGAATGAGCAGTTCTTC
D gene: NA
V gene: TRBV2
J gene: TRBJ2-1
clone size: NA

CDR3 protein: CASSFDVQGTGETQYF
CDR3 DNA: TGCGCCAGCAGCTTTGACGTACAGGGTACGGGGGAGACCCAGTACTTC
D gene: NA
V gene: TRBV5-1
J gene: TRBJ2-5
clone size: NA

CDR3 protein: CASSEGSSSGNTIYF
CDR3 DNA: TGTGCCAGCAGTGAAGGTAGCAGCTCTGGAAACACCATATATTTT
D gene: NA
V gene: TRBV6-1
J gene: TRBJ1-3
clone size: once

CDR3 protein: CASSPTSGYNEQFF
CDR3 DNA: TGCGCCAGCAGCCCGACTAGCGGTTACAATGAGCAGTTCTTC
D gene: TRBD2
V gene: TRBV4-1
J gene: TRBJ2-1
clone size: few

CDR3 protein: CASSSGSEGAGYTF
CDR3 DNA: TGTGCCAGCAGCTCAGGATCAGAGGGGGCTGGCTACACCTTC
D gene: TRBD1
V gene: TRBV11-2
J gene: TRBJ1-2
clone size: NA

CDR3 protein: CASSLWRGSGDEQYF
CDR3 DNA: TGTGCCAGCAGCTTATGGAGGGGATCCGGGGACGAGCAGTACTTC
D gene: NA
V gene: TRBV7-6
J gene: TRBJ2-7
clone size: NA

CDR3 protein: CASSRNNEQFF
CDR3 DNA: TGTGCCAGCAGCCGTAATAATGAGCAGTTCTTC
D gene: NA
V gene: TRBV7-9
J gene: TRBJ2-1
clone size: NA

CDR3 protein: CASRGRLEREQYF
CDR3 DNA: TGTGCCAGCAGGGGTCGACTAGAACGCGAGCAGTACTTC
D gene: NA
V gene: TRBV2
J gene: TRBJ2-7
clone size: NA

CDR3 protein: CASSQDRTSSDTQYF
CDR3 DNA: TGTGCCAGCAGCCAAGATCGGACTAGCTCCGATACGCAGTATTTT
D gene: TRBD2
V gene: TRBV4-2
J gene: TRBJ2-3
clone size: NA

CDR3 protein: CASSYSPGTGYEQYF
CDR3 DNA: TGTGCCAGCAGTTACTCCCCCGGGACAGGATACGAGCAGTACTTC
D gene: TRBD1
V gene: TRBV6-5
J gene: TRBJ2-7
clone size: NA

CDR3 protein: CASSTETGNTDTQYF
CDR3 DNA: TGTGCCAGTAGCACAGAGACAGGGAACACAGATACGCAGTATTTT
D gene: TRBD1
V gene: TRBV19
J gene: TRBJ2-3
clone size: NA

CDR3 protein: CASSSLSVGRDNPGGYGYTF
CDR3 DNA: TGTGCCAGCAGTTCCCTTTCTGTTGGTCGGGACAACCCAGGAGGCTATGGCTACACCTTC
D gene: NA
V gene: TRBV28
J gene: TRBJ1-2
clone size: NA

CDR3 protein: CSSSLASGGDEQYF
CDR3 DNA: TGTTCCAGCAGCTTAGCTTCAGGGGGCGACGAGCAGTACTTC
D gene: TRBD1
V gene: TRBV7-9
J gene: TRBJ2-7
clone size: NA

CDR3 protein: CASSTTSGGIYEQYF
CDR3 DNA: TGTGCCAGCAGCACAACTAGCGGGGGGATCTACGAGCAGTACTTC
D gene: TRBD2
V gene: TRBV6-5
J gene: TRBJ2-7
clone size: NA

CDR3 protein: CASSFHGGGGKAYEQYF
CDR3 DNA: TGTGCCAGCAGCTTTCATGGCGGCGGCGGGAAGGCCTACGAGCAGTACTTC
D gene: NA
V gene: TRBV11-2
J gene: TRBJ2-7
clone size: NA

CDR3 protein: CASSSSGGHPEQFF
CDR3 DNA: TGTGCCAGCAGTTCTAGCGGGGGGCACCCGGAGCAGTTCTTC
D gene: TRBD2
V gene: TRBV6-6
J gene: TRBJ2-1
clone size: NA

CDR3 protein: CASKSRGLSTDTQYF
CDR3 DNA: TGTGCCAGCAAGTCTCGAGGGCTGAGCACAGATACGCAGTATTTT
D gene: NA
V gene: TRBV27
J gene: TRBJ2-3
clone size: NA

CDR3 protein: CASSLLSSVINEQFF
CDR3 DNA: TGCGCCAGCAGCTTGTTATCTAGCGTCATCAATGAGCAGTTCTTC
D gene: NA
V gene: TRBV5-1
J gene: TRBJ2-1
clone size: once

CDR3 protein: CASSYPGTSGGRGIQYF
CDR3 DNA: TGTGCCAGCAGTTATCCCGGGACTAGCGGGGGGAGGGGCATTCAGTACTTC
D gene: TRBD2
V gene: TRBV2
J gene: TRBJ2-4
clone size: NA

CDR3 protein: CASSGGTYGYTF
CDR3 DNA: TGTGCCAGCAGTGGAGGGACATATGGCTACACCTTC
D gene: NA
V gene: TRBV2
J gene: TRBJ1-2
clone size: NA

CDR3 protein: CASSVVTSSYNEQFF
CDR3 DNA: TGTGCCAGCAGCGTAGTAACCAGCTCCTACAATGAGCAGTTCTTC
D gene: NA
V gene: TRBV9
J gene: TRBJ2-1
clone size: NA

CDR3 protein: CASSESVLSGEQYF
CDR3 DNA: TGTGCCAGCAGTGAATCAGTCCTCTCGGGGGAGCAGTACTTC
D gene: NA
V gene: TRBV25-1
J gene: TRBJ2-7
clone size: NA

CDR3 protein: CASSPFLEQTYEQYF
CDR3 DNA: TGTGCCAGCAGCCCCTTCTTGGAGCAGACCTACGAGCAGTACTTC
D gene: NA
V gene: TRBV11-2
J gene: TRBJ2-7
clone size: NA

CDR3 protein: CASSLGPGVSEAFF
CDR3 DNA: TGCGCCAGCAGCTTGGGTCCGGGGGTGTCTGAAGCTTTCTTT
D gene: NA
V gene: TRBV5-1
J gene: TRBJ1-1
clone size: few

CDR3 protein: CASSQAPAGSPEAFF
CDR3 DNA: TGCGCCAGCAGCCAAGCTCCCGCGGGGTCCCCTGAAGCTTTCTTT
D gene: NA
V gene: TRBV4-1
J gene: TRBJ1-1
clone size: NA

CDR3 protein: CASSPPGTVTNYGYTF
CDR3 DNA: TGTGCCAGCAGCCCGCCAGGGACAGTAACTAACTATGGCTACACCTTC
D gene: TRBD1
V gene: TRBV13
J gene: TRBJ1-2
clone size: NA

CDR3 protein: CASSWQGTPTGELFF
CDR3 DNA: TGCGCCAGCAGCTGGCAGGGAACCCCCACCGGGGAGCTGTTTTTT
D gene: NA
V gene: TRBV5-1
J gene: TRBJ2-2
clone size: NA

CDR3 protein: CASSAGLLQNEKLFF
CDR3 DNA: TGTGCCAGCAGTGCAGGGCTATTGCAGAATGAAAAACTGTTTTTT
D gene: NA
V gene: TRBV2
J gene: TRBJ1-4
clone size: NA

CDR3 protein: CASSMQRGGLGTDTQYF
CDR3 DNA: TGTGCCAGTAGTATGCAGCGGGGGGGCCTTGGGACAGATACGCAGTATTTT
D gene: TRBD2
V gene: TRBV19
J gene: TRBJ2-3
clone size: NA

CDR3 protein: CAISDRGWSGNTIYF
CDR3 DNA: TGTGCCATCAGTGACCGGGGGTGGTCTGGAAACACCATATATTTT
D gene: NA
V gene: TRBV10-3
J gene: TRBJ1-3
clone size: NA

CDR3 protein: CASRGQVEGNTIYF
CDR3 DNA: TGTGCCAGCAGGGGACAGGTGGAAGGAAACACCATATATTTT
D gene: TRBD1
V gene: TRBV6-1
J gene: TRBJ1-3
clone size: NA

CDR3 protein: CASSSGGISYEQYF
CDR3 DNA: TGTGCCAGCAGTTCGGGGGGGATCTCCTACGAGCAGTACTTC
D gene: TRBD2
V gene: TRBV5-6
J gene: TRBJ2-7
clone size: NA

CDR3 protein: CASSTTKGGWVYNSYEQYF
CDR3 DNA: TGTGCCAGCAGCACGACTAAGGGCGGTTGGGTTTATAACTCCTACGAGCAGTACTTC
D gene: NA
V gene: TRBV7-9
J gene: TRBJ2-7
clone size: NA

CDR3 protein: CASSVRGSNTGELFF
CDR3 DNA: TGTGCCAGTAGCGTCCGGGGATCGAACACCGGGGAGCTGTTTTTT
D gene: NA
V gene: TRBV19
J gene: TRBJ2-2
clone size: NA

CDR3 protein: CASSLMGREEFYGYTF
CDR3 DNA: TGTGCCAGCAGTTTAATGGGCAGGGAAGAATTCTATGGCTACACCTTC
D gene: NA
V gene: TRBV28
J gene: TRBJ1-2
clone size: NA

CDR3 protein: CASRVGGHGETQYF
CDR3 DNA: TGTGCCAGCAGGGTGGGGGGGCACGGAGAGACCCAGTACTTC
D gene: NA
V gene: TRBV21-1
J gene: TRBJ2-5
clone size: NA

CDR3 protein: CASRIGQVSTDTQYF
CDR3 DNA: TGTGCCAGCAGGATCGGACAGGTCAGCACAGATACGCAGTATTTT
D gene: TRBD1
V gene: TRBV27
J gene: TRBJ2-3
clone size: NA

CDR3 protein: CASSMGASGNEKLFF
CDR3 DNA: TGTGCCAGTAGTATGGGGGCATCGGGGAATGAAAAACTGTTTTTT
D gene: NA
V gene: TRBV19
J gene: TRBJ1-4
clone size: NA

CDR3 protein: CASSFLAQYEQYF
CDR3 DNA: TGCGCCAGCAGCTTTCTGGCCCAGTACGAGCAGTACTTC
D gene: NA
V gene: TRBV5-1
J gene: TRBJ2-7
clone size: NA

CDR3 protein: CASSSTGGDYNEQFF
CDR3 DNA: TGTGCCAGCAGCTCGACCGGCGGGGATTACAATGAGCAGTTCTTC
D gene: NA
V gene: TRBV9
J gene: TRBJ2-1
clone size: NA

CDR3 protein: CASRRTSGGSSYNEQFF
CDR3 DNA: TGTGCCAGCAGAAGAACTAGCGGGGGGAGCTCCTACAATGAGCAGTTCTTC
D gene: TRBD2
V gene: TRBV11-2
J gene: TRBJ2-1
clone size: NA

CDR3 protein: CASSGTGGTEAFF
CDR3 DNA: TGCGCCAGCAGCGGAACAGGGGGAACTGAAGCTTTCTTT
D gene: TRBD1
V gene: TRBV5-1
J gene: TRBJ1-1
clone size: NA

CDR3 protein: CASSYRQGTNSPLHF
CDR3 DNA: TGTGCCAGCAGTTACCGGCAGGGCACCAATTCACCCCTCCACTTT
D gene: NA
V gene: TRBV6-6
J gene: TRBJ1-6
clone size: NA

CDR3 protein: CASSLAFLAPNTGELFF
CDR3 DNA: TGTGCCAGCAGCTTGGCCTTCCTAGCTCCGAACACCGGGGAGCTGTTTTTT
D gene: NA
V gene: TRBV5-4
J gene: TRBJ2-2
clone size: once

CDR3 protein: CASSQSMRRTGTNEETQYF
CDR3 DNA: TGCGCCAGCAGTCAATCGATGCGGAGGACAGGGACAAATGAAGAGACCCAGTACTTC
D gene: TRBD1
V gene: TRBV23-1
J gene: TRBJ2-5
clone size: NA

CDR3 protein: CASSGAGNTGELFF
CDR3 DNA: TGTGCCAGCAGTGGGGCAGGGAACACCGGGGAGCTGTTTTTT
D gene: NA
V gene: TRBV2
J gene: TRBJ2-2
clone size: NA

CDR3 protein: CASSLGGLSRAEAFF
CDR3 DNA: TGCGCCAGCAGCTTGGGGGGGCTTTCGCGGGCTGAAGCTTTCTTT
D gene: NA
V gene: TRBV5-1
J gene: TRBJ1-1
clone size: NA

CDR3 protein: CATRFPSGETQYF
CDR3 DNA: TGTGCCACCAGATTCCCCTCCGGGGAGACCCAGTACTTC
D gene: NA
V gene: TRBV19
J gene: TRBJ2-5
clone size: NA

CDR3 protein: CASSLGGDWDEQYF
CDR3 DNA: TGCGCCAGCAGCTTGGGGGGGGATTGGGACGAGCAGTACTTC
D gene: NA
V gene: TRBV5-1
J gene: TRBJ2-7
clone size: NA

CDR3 protein: CASSEWGGNQPQHF
CDR3 DNA: TGTGCCAGCAGTGAATGGGGAGGCAATCAGCCCCAGCATTTT
D gene: NA
V gene: TRBV6-5
J gene: TRBJ1-5
clone size: NA